This T cell receptor beta chain originates from a study of human T cells and chemical hapten exposure. One entry per CDR3 protein, called by TCRdb with MiXCR from the RACE reads. This sample has about 110,000 distinct CDR3 sequences, with around 12% found just once. This CDR3 region has 14 residues. Losses at the gene ends were 6 bases for V and 7 bases for J; bases not matched to a gene: 6. Germline V gene sequence: CDR1 MNHNY, CDR2 SVGAGI (reference sequence). Time point denoted: pre-sensitization, week 0. Treatment of the sample: therapeutic diphenylcyclopropenone sensitization with weekly scalp DPC. Prior to each patch test being applied, blood was drawn. This clonotype has ten or more counts.

The TCR comes from a woman between 45 and 60 years old with alopecia areata. Some clones in this sample may be carry-over from other donors' samples. The chain combines TRBV6-6 with TRBJ1-6; 7 nucleotides agree with TRBD1. Sample: whole blood, taken in connection with sensitization to the hapten diphenylcyclopropenone (DPC). The DNA of the CDR3 is TGTGCCAGCAGAACCGGGACAGTAAATTCACCCCTCCACTTT. Translation: CASRTGTVNSPLHF.